The clone carrying this T cell receptor (beta chain) was counted at least ten times. The entry originates in a study of T cells in Graves' hyperthyroidism and ophthalmopathy. This CDR3 is 13 amino acids long. V was trimmed by 4 bases and J by 2 bases, leaving 9 bases between them. Germline V gene lookup returns CDR1 SGDLS and CDR2 YYNGEE. Amplified TCR beta CDR3 regions derived from RNA transcripts. A first-round RT-PCR of the TCR CDR3 used the HTBI primer set. TCRdb re-derived calls from the multiplex PCR reads in MiXCR, one entry per CDR3 protein. The profile covers about 380,000 distinct CDR3 sequences, with about 14% appearing a single time and less than 25% taken by the ten largest.

The sequenced sample consisted of blood. This TCR was sampled from a young man with Graves' hyperthyroidism that later progressed to Graves' ophthalmopathy. The chain links TRBV9 to TRBJ1-1; D gene unclear. The CDR3 spells CASSPAGNTEAFF. The CDR3 DNA sequence: TGTGCCAGCAGCCCGGCGGGCAACACTGAAGCTTTCTTT. The full variable domain, completed using reference TRBV9 and TRBJ1-1, is DSGVTQTPKHLITATGQRVTLRCSPRSGDLSVYWYQQSLDQGLQFLIQYYNGEERAKGNILERFSAQQFPDLHSELNLSSLELGDSALYFCASSPAGNTEAFFGQGTRLTVV.